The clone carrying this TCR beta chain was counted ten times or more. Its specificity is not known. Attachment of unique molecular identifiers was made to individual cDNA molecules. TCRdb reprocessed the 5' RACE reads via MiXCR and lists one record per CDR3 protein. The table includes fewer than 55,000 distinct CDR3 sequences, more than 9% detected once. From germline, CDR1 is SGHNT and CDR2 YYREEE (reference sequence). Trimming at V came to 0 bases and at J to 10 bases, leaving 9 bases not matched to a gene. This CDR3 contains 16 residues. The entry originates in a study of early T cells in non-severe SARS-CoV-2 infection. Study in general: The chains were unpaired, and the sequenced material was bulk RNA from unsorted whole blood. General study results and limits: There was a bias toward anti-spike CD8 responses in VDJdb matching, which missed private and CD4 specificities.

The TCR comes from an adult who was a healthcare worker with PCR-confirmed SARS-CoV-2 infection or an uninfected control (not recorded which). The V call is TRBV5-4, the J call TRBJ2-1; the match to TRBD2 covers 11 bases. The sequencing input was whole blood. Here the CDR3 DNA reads TGTGCCAGCAGCTTGGCTTTGCTAGCGGGGGGTCACGAGCAGTTCTTC. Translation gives CASSLALLAGGHEQFF. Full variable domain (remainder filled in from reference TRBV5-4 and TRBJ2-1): ETGVTQSPTHLIKTRGQQVTLRCSSQSGHNTVSWYQQALGQGPQFIFQYYREEENGRGNFPPRFSGLQFPNYSSELNVNALELDDSALYLCASSLALLAGGHEQFFGPGTRLTVL.